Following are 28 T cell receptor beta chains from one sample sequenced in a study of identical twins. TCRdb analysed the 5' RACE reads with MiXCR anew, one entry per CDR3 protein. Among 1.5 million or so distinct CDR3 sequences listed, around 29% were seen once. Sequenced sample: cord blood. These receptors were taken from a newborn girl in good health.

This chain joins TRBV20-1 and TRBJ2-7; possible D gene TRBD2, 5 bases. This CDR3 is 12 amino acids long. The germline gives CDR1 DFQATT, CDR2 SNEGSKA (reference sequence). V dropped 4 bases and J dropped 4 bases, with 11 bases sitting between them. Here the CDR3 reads CSANVLAYEQYF. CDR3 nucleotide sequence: TGCAGTGCTAATGTCTTAGCGTACGAGCAGTACTTC.

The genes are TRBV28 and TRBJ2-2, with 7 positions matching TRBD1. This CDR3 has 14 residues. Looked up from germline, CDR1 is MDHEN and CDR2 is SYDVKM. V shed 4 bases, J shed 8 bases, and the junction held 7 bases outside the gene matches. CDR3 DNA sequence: TGTGCCAGCAGTTCTAAAGGGGGCAGGGGGGAGCTGTTTTTT. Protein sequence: CASSSKGGRGELFF.

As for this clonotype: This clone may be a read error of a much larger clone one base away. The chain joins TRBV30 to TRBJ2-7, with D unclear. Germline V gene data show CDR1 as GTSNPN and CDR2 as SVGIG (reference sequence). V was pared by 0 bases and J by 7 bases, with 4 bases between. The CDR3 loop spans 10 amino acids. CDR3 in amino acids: CAWSVNEQYF. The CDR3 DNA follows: TGTGCCTGGAGTGTCAATGAGCAGTACTTC.

CDR3 coding DNA: TGTGCCAGCAGTTCGGGACAGAACGAGCAGTACTTC. Translation: CASSSGQNEQYF. This chain joins TRBV12-3 or TRBV12-4 and TRBJ2-7; 7 nucleotides match TRBD1. The CDR3 sequence is 12 residues long. Unmatched junction bases numbered 2, after V lost 4 bases and J lost 5 bases.

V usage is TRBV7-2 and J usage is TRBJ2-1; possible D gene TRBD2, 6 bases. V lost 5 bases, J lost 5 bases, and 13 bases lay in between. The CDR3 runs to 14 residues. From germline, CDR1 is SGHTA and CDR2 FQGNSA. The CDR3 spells CASSPLARNNEQFF. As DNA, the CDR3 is TGTGCCAGCAGCCCACTAGCTCGGAACAATGAGCAGTTCTTC.

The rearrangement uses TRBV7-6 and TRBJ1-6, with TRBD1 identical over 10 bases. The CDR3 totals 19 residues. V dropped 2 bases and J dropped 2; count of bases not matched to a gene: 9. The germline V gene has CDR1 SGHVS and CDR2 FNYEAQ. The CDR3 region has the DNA TGTGCCAGCAGCTTAAAGGAGACAGGGGGCGCGCCCTATAATTCACCCCTCCACTTT. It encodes CASSLKETGGAPYNSPLHF.

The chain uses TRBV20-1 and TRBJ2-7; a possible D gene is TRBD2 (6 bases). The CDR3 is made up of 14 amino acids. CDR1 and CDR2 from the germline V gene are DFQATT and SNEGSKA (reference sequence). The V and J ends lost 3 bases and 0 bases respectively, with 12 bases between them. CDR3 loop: CSASPRLGSYEQYF. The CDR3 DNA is TGCAGTGCTAGTCCACGACTAGGCTCCTACGAGCAGTACTTC.

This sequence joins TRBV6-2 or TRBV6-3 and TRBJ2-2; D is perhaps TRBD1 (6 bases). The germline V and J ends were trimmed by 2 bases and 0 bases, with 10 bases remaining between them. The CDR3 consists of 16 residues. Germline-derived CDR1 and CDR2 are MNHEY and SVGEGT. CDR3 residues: CASSYRTVANTGELFF. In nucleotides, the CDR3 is TGTGCCAGCAGTTACAGGACAGTGGCGAACACCGGGGAGCTGTTTTTT.

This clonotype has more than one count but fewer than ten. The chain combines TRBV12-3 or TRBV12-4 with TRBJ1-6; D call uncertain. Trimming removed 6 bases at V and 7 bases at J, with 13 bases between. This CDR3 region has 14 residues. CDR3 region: CASSLSRLNSPLHF. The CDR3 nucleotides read TGTGCCAGCAGCCTCTCGCGTTTGAATTCACCCCTCCACTTT.

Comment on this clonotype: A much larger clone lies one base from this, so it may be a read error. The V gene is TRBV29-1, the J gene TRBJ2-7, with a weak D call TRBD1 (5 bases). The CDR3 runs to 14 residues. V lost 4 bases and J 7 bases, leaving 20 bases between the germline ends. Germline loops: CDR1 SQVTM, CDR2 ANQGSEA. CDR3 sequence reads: CSVARRVAYNEQYF. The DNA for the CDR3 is TGCAGCGTTGCGCGCAGGGTCGCCTACAATGAGCAGTACTTC.

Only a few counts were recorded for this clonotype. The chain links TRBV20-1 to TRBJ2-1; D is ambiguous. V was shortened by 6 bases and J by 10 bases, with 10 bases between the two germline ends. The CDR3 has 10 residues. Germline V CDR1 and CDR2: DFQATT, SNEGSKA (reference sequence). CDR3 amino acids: CSAIDREQFF. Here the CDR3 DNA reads TGCAGTGCCATAGACCGGGAGCAGTTCTTC.

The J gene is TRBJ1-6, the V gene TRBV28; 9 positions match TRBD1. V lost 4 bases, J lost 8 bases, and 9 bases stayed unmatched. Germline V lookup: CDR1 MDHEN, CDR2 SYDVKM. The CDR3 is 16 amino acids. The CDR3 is CASSSPGTGTDSPLHF. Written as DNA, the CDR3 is TGTGCCAGCAGTTCGCCCGGGACAGGGACGGATTCACCCCTCCACTTT. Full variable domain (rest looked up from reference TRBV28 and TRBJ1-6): DVKVTQSSRYLVKRTGEKVFLECVQDMDHENMFWYRQDPGLGLRLIYFSYDVKMKEKGDIPEGYSVSREKKERFSLILESASTNQTSMYLCASSSPGTGTDSPLHFGNGTRLTVT.

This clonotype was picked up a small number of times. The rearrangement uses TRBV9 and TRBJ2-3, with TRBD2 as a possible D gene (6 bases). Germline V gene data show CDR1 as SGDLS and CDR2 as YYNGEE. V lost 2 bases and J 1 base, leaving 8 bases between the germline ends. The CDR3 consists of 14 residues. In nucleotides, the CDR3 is TGTGCCAGCAGCGTCCAGCGGGGCACAGATACGCAGTATTTT. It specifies CASSVQRGTDTQYF.

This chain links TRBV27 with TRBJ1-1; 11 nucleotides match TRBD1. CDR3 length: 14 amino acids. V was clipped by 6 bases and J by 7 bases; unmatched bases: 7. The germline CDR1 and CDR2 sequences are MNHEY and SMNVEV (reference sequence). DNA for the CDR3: TGTGCCAGCAGAGTAACCGGGACAGGGGGTGAAGCTTTCTTT. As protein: CASRVTGTGGEAFF.

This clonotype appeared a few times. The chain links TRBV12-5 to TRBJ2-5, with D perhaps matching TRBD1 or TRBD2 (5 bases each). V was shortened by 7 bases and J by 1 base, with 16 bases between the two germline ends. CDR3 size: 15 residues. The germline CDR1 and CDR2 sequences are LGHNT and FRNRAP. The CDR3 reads CASALRGPFQETQYF. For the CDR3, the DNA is TGTGCTAGTGCCCTCCGGGGCCCCTTCCAAGAGACCCAGTACTTC.

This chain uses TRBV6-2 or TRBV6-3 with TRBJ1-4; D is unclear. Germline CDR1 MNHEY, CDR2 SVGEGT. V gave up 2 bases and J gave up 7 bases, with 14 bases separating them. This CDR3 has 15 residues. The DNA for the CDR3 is TGTGCCAGCAGTTACGGCGACTCCGGAGGTGAAAAACTGTTTTTT. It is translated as CASSYGDSGGEKLFF.

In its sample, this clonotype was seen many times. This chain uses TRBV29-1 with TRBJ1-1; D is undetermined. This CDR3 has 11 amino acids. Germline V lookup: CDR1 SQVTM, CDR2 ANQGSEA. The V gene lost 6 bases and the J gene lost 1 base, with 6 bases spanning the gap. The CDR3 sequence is CSVAENTEAFF. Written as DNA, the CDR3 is TGCAGCGTCGCAGAGAACACTGAAGCTTTCTTT. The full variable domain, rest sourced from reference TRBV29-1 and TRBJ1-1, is SAVISQKPSRDICQRGTSLTIQCQVDSQVTMMFWYRQQPGQSLTLIATANQGSEATYESGFVIDKFPISRPNLTFSTLTVSNMSPEDSSIYLCSVAENTEAFFGQGTRLTVV.

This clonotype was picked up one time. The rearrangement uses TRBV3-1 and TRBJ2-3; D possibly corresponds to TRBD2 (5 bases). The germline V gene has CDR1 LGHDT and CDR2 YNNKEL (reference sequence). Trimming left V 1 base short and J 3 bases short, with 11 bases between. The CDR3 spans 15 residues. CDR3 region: CASSQGSAGTDTQYF. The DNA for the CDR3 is TGTGCCAGCAGCCAAGGAAGCGCGGGTACAGATACGCAGTATTTT.

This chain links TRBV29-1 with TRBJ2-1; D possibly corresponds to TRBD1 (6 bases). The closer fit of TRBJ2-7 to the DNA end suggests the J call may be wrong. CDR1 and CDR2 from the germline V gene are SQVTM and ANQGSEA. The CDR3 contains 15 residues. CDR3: CSVKGQRSSYNEQYF. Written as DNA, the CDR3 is TGCAGCGTTAAAGGACAGCGGAGCTCCTACAATGAGCAGTACTTC.

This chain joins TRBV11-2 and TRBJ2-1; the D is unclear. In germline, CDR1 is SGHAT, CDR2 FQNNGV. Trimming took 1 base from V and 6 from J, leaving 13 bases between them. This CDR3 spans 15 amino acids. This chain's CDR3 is CASSLVPPGINEQFF. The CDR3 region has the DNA TGTGCCAGCAGCTTAGTCCCCCCGGGCATCAATGAGCAGTTCTTC. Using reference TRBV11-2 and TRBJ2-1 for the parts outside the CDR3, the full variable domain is EAGVAQSPRYKIIEKRQSVAFWCNPISGHATLYWYQQILGQGPKLLIQFQNNGVVDDSQLPKDRFSAERLKGVDSTLKIQPAKLEDSAVYLCASSLVPPGINEQFFGPGTRLTVL.

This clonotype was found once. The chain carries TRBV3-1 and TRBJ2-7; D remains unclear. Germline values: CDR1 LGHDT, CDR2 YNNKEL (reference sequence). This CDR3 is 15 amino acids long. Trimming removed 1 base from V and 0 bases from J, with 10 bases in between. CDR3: CASSQGVGFSYEQYF. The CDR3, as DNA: TGTGCCAGCAGCCAAGGAGTAGGCTTCTCCTACGAGCAGTACTTC.

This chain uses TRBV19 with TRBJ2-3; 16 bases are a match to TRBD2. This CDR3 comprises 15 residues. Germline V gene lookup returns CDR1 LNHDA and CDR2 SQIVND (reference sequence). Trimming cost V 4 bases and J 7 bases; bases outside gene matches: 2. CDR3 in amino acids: CASSTGLAGGNTQYF. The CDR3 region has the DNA TGTGCCAGTAGTACGGGACTAGCGGGGGGGAATACGCAGTATTTT.

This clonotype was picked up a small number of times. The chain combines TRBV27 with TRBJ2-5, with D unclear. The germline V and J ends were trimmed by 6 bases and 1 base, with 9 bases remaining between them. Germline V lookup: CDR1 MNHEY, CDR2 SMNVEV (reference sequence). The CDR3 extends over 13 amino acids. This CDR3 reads CASRPLTQETQYF. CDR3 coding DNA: TGTGCCAGCAGACCCCTCACCCAAGAGACCCAGTACTTC.

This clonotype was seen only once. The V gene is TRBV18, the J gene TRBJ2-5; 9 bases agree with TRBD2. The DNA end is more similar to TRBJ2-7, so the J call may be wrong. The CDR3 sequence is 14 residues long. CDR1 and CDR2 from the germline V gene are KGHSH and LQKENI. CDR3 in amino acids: CARSGGRQWNEQYF. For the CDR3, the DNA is TGTGCCCGGAGCGGGGGGCGTCAATGGAACGAGCAGTACTTC.

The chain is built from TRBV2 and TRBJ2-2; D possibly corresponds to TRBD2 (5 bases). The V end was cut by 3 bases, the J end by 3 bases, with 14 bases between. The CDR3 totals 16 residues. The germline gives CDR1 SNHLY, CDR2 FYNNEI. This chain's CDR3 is CASSDERVVDTGELFF. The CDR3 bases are TGTGCCAGCAGTGATGAGAGGGTGGTAGACACCGGGGAGCTGTTTTTT. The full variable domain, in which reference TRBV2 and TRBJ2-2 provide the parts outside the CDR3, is EPEVTQTPSHQVTQMGQEVILRCVPISNHLYFYWYRQILGQKVEFLVSFYNNEISEKSEIFDDQFSVERPDGSNFTLKIRSTKLEDSAMYFCASSDERVVDTGELFFGEGSRLTVL.

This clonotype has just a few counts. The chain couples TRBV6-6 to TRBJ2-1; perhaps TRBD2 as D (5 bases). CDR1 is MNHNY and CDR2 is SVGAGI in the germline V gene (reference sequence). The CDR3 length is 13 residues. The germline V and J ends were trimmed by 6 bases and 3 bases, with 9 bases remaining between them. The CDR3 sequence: CASRDEGYNEQFF. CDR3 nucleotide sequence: TGTGCCAGCAGGGATGAGGGCTACAATGAGCAGTTCTTC.

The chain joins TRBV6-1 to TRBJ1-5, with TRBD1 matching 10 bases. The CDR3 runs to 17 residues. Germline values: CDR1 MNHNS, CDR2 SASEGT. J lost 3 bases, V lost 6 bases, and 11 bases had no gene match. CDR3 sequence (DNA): TGTGCCAGCAGGCCAGGGACAGGGGCCGTCCTCAATCAGCCCCAGCATTTT. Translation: CASRPGTGAVLNQPQHF.

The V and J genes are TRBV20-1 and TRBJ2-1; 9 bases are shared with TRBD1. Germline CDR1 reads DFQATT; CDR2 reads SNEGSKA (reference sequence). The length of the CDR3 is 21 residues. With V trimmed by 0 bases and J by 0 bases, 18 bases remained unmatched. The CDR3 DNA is TGCAGTGCTAGAGATCTAGGGAGACAGGGGGGAAAGGGGAGCTCCTACAATGAGCAGTTCTTC. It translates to CSARDLGRQGGKGSSYNEQFF.